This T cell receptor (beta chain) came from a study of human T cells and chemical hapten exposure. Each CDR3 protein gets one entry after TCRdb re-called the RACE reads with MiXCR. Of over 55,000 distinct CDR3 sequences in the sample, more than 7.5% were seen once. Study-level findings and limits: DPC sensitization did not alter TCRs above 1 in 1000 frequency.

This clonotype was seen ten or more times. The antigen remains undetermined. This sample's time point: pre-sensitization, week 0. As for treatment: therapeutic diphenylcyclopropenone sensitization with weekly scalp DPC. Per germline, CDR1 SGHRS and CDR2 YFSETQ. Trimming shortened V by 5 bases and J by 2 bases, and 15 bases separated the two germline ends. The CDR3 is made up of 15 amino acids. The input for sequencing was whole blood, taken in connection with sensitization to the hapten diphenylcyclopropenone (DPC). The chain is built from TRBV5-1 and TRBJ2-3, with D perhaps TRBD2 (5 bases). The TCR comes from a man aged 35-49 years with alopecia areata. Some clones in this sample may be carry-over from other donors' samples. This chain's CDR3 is CASSSSTSITDTQYF. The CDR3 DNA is TGCGCCAGCAGTTCTTCTACTAGTATCACAGATACGCAGTATTTT. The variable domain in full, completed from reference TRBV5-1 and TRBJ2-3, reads KAGVTQTPRYLIKTRGQQVTLSCSPISGHRSVSWYQQTPGQGLQFLFEYFSETQRNKGNFPGRFSGRQFSNSRSEMNVSTLELGDSALYLCASSSSTSITDTQYFGPGTRLTVL.